This T cell receptor beta chain was retrieved from a study of immune evolution from preneoplasia to lung adenocarcinoma. Study details: HLA loss of heterozygosity: less than 9% AIS, 15% MIA, more than 25% ADC, none AAH.

Using immunoSEQ multiplex PCR, the repertoire was profiled, and TCRdb retains in-frame clones only, with some absent. The data contain more than 9,000 clones, 82% of them singletons. Points from the study as a whole: Highest clonality occurred in KRAS-mutant, not EGFR-mutant or double wild-type, nodules.

Concerning this clone itself: Its antigen is as yet unknown. The identical CDR3 is also encoded by other nucleotide sequences in the sample.

Per the germline V gene, CDR1 is MDHEN and CDR2 is SYDVKM. The V and J ends lost 7 bases and 0 bases respectively, with 10 bases between them. The CDR3 length is 14 residues. The source is a person aged 65-85 years with lung adenocarcinoma. The genes are TRBV28 and TRBJ2-1, with D perhaps matching TRBD1 (5 bases). Sequenced: FFPE minimally invasive lung adenocarcinoma tissue. Here the CDR3 DNA reads TGTGCCAGCACCCGACAGAGCTCCTACAATGAGCAGTTCTTC. Its translation: CASTRQSSYNEQFF.